A selection of T cell receptor beta chains follows, all from one sample in a study of regulatory T cells in long-lasting Graves disease. One entry per CDR3 protein, called by TCRdb with MiXCR from the multiplex PCR reads. The profile shows about 560,000 distinct CDR3 sequences, approximately 16% of them singletons. The data were also submitted as part of a second study, on T cells in Graves' hyperthyroidism and ophthalmopathy.

Sequencing was performed on peripheral blood mononuclear cells (PBMCs), taken at new diagnosis, from a patient treated with antithyroid drugs. The receptors stem from a man aged 18-30 years with Graves disease. The CDR3 runs from the conserved cysteine through the conserved F or W. A D gene is named only where the DNA matches it firmly. Size is omitted from some rows. Given values are once, few, many or a class for expanded clones.

cdr3_aa cdr3_nt v_call clone_size j_call d_call
CASSKQGENEKLFF TGTGCCAGCAGTAAACAGGGGGAAAATGAAAAACTGTTTTTT TRBV27 few TRBJ1-4 TRBD1
CASSGTTSSYNEQFF TGCGCCAGCAGCGGGACTACAAGCTCCTACAATGAGCAGTTCTTC TRBV5-1 . TRBJ2-1 TRBD2
CASSLVGAAPGAAFF TGCGCCAGCAGCTTGGTCGGCGCGGCCCCAGGTGCAGCTTTCTTT TRBV5-1 many TRBJ1-1 .
CASSYGELFF TGTGCCAGCTCTTACGGGGAGCTGTTTTTT TRBV7-9 few TRBJ2-2 .
CASLGSTEAFF TGTGCCAGCTTAGGCTCTACTGAAGCTTTCTTT TRBV3-1 . TRBJ1-1 .
CAISEPSNYGYTF TGTGCCATCAGTGAACCTTCTAACTATGGCTACACCTTC TRBV10-3 few TRBJ1-2 .
CASSASFTDTQYF TGTGCCAGCAGCGCCAGCTTTACAGATACGCAGTATTTT TRBV7-9 many TRBJ2-3 .
CASSLAVGITNYGYTF TGTGCCAGCAGCTTAGCAGTCGGGATTACTAACTATGGCTACACCTTC TRBV7-8 few TRBJ1-2 .
CASYRDTYNEQFF TGTGCTTCGTACAGGGACACCTACAATGAGCAGTTCTTC TRBV7-9 . TRBJ2-1 .
CSARDSGLYNEQFF TGCAGTGCTAGAGACTCCGGACTGTACAATGAGCAGTTCTTC TRBV20-1 many TRBJ2-1 .
CASSNRDRGFEQYF TGTGCCAGCTCAAACCGGGACAGGGGATTCGAGCAGTACTTC TRBV18 many TRBJ2-7 TRBD1
CASRAGGGTYGYTF TGTGCCAGCAGGGCCGGGGGGGGGACCTATGGCTACACCTTC TRBV2 . TRBJ1-2 .
CASGRQGSGANVLTF TGTGCCAGCGGACGACAGGGCTCTGGGGCCAACGTCCTGACTTTC TRBV28 . TRBJ2-6 TRBD1
CASSQDYHYEQYF TGTGCCAGCAGCCAAGACTACCACTACGAGCAGTACTTC TRBV4-2 . TRBJ2-7 .
CASSQDRINQPQHF TGTGCCAGCAGTCAGGACAGGATAAATCAGCCCCAGCATTTT TRBV6-1 many TRBJ1-5 TRBD1
CASSLAGTTADYNEQFF TGTGCCAGCAGTTTAGCCGGGACGACAGCAGACTACAATGAGCAGTTCTTC TRBV28 . TRBJ2-1 .
CASSQDPGLAGHEQYF TGCGCCAGCAGCCAGGATCCGGGACTAGCGGGCCACGAGCAGTACTTC TRBV4-1 . TRBJ2-7 TRBD2
CASSEEETGVNEQYF TGTGCCAGCAGTGAAGAGGAAACAGGGGTCAACGAGCAGTACTTC TRBV2 . TRBJ2-7 TRBD1
CASSVRDIGPNQPQHF TGTGCCAGTAGTGTCCGGGACATAGGGCCCAATCAGCCCCAGCATTTT TRBV19 . TRBJ1-5 .
CSASLGGRNEKLFF TGCAGTGCTAGCCTCGGGGGACGGAATGAAAAACTGTTTTTT TRBV20-1 few TRBJ1-4 .
CASSRDRVSTGELFF TGTGCCAGCTCACGCGACAGAGTTTCCACCGGGGAGCTGTTTTTT TRBV18 . TRBJ2-2 .
CASSLVDRDTAGSPLHF TGTGCCAGCAGCTTAGTCGACAGGGATACGGCGGGATCACCCCTCCACTTT TRBV7-9 . TRBJ1-6 TRBD1